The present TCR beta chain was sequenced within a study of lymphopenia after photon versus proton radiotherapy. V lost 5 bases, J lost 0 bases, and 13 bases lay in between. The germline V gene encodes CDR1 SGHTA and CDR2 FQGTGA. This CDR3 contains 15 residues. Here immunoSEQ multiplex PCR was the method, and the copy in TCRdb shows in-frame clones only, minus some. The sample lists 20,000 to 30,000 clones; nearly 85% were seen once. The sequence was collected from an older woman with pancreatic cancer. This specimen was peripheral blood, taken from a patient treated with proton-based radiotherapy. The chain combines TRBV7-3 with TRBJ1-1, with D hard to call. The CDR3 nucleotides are TGTGCCAGCAGCCCACAAGGAGGGATGAACACTGAAGCTTTCTTT. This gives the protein CASSPQGGMNTEAFF.